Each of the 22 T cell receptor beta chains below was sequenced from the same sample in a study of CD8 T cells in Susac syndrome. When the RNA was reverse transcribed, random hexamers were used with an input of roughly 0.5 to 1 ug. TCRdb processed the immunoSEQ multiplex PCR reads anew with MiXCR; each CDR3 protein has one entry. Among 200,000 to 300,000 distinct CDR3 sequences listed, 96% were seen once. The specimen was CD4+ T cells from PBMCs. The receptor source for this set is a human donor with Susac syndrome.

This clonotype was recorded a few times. This chain's CDR3 is CASSQGQGSYEQYF. For the CDR3, the DNA is TGTGCCAGCAGTCAAGGACAGGGCAGTTACGAGCAGTACTTC. The V call is TRBV28, the J call TRBJ2-7; 8 bases agree with TRBD1. Germline CDR1 reads MDHEN; CDR2 reads SYDVKM. The CDR3 totals 14 residues. J lost 4 bases, V lost 5 bases, and 7 bases had no gene match.

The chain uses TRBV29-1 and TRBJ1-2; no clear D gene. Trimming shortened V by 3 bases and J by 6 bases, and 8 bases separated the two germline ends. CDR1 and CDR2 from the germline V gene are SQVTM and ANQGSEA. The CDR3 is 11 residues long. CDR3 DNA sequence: TGCAGCGTTGATCGGCAGCATGGCTACACCTTC. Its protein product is CSVDRQHGYTF. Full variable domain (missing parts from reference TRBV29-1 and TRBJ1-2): SAVISQKPSRDICQRGTSLTIQCQVDSQVTMMFWYRQQPGQSLTLIATANQGSEATYESGFVIDKFPISRPNLTFSTLTVSNMSPEDSSIYLCSVDRQHGYTFGSGTRLTVV.

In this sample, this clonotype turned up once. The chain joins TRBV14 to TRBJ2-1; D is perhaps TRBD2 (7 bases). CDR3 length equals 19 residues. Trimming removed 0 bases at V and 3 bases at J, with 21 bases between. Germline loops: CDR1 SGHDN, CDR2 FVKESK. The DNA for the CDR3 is TGTGCCAGCAGCCAAGAGGGATCCTGGGGGCTAGCGGTCTACAATGAGCAGTTCTTC. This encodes CASSQEGSWGLAVYNEQFF. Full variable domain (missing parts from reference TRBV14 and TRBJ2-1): EAGVTQFPSHSVIEKGQTVTLRCDPISGHDNLYWYRRVMGKEIKFLLHFVKESKQDESGMPNNRFLAERTGGTYSTLKVQPAELEDSGVYFCASSQEGSWGLAVYNEQFFGPGTRLTVL.

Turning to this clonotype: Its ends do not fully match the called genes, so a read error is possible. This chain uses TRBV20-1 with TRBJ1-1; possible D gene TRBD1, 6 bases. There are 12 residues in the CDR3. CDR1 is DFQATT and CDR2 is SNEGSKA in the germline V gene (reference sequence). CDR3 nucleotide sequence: TGCAGTGCTAACAGGGTCGACACTGAAGCCTTCTTT. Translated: CSANRVDTEAFF.

The CDR3 region has the DNA TGTGCCTGGGGCGGGGGTTACAATGAGCAGTTCTTC. The encoded protein is CAWGGGYNEQFF. V and J are TRBV30 and TRBJ2-1; 7 bases map to TRBD2. This CDR3 contains 12 residues. With V trimmed by 5 bases and J by 4 bases, 2 bases remained unmatched. CDR1 is GTSNPN, CDR2 SVGIG, per germline (reference sequence).

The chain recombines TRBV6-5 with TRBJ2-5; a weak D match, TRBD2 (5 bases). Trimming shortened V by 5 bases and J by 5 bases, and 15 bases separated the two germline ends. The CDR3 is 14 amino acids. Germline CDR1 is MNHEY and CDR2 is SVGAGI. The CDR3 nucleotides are TGTGCCAGCAGTGGACTTGCTCTTAGTGAGACCCAGTACTTC. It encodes CASSGLALSETQYF.

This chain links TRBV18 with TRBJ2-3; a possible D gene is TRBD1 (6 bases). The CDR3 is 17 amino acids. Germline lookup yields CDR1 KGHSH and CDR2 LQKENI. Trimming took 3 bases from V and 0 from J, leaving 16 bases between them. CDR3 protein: CASSPGGRLISTDTQYF. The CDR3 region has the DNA TGTGCCAGCTCACCTGGGGGCAGACTTATTAGCACAGATACGCAGTATTTT.

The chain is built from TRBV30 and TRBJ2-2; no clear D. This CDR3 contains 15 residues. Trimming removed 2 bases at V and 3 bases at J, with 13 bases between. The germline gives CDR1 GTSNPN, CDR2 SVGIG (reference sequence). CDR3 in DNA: TGTGCCTGGAGTTTGCAGGCTGGGGACACCGGGGAGCTGTTTTTT. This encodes CAWSLQAGDTGELFF.

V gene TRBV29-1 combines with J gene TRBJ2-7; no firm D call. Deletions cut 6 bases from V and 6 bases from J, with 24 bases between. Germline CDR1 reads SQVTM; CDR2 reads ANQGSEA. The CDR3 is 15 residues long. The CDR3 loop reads CSVAARPGRASEQYF. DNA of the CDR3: TGCAGCGTCGCAGCCCGCCCAGGTCGGGCAAGCGAGCAGTACTTC.

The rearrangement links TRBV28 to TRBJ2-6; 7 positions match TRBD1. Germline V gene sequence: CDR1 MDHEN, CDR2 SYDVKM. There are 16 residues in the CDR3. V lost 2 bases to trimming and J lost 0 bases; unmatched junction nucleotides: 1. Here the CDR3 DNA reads TGTGCCAGCAGTTTAAGGGACAGCTCTGGGGCCAACGTCCTGACTTTC. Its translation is CASSLRDSSGANVLTF.

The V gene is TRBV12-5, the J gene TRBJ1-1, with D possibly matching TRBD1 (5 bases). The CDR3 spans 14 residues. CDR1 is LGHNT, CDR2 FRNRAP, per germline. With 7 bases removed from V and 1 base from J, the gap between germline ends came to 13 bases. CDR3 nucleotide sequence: TGTGCTAGTGCCCTTGGGGCCGGGAACACTGAAGCTTTCTTT. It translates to CASALGAGNTEAFF.

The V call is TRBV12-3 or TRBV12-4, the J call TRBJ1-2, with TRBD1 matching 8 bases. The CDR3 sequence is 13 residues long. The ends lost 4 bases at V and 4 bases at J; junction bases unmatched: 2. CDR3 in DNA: TGTGCCAGCAGTTGGGACAGGAGCTATGGCTACACCTTC. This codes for CASSWDRSYGYTF.

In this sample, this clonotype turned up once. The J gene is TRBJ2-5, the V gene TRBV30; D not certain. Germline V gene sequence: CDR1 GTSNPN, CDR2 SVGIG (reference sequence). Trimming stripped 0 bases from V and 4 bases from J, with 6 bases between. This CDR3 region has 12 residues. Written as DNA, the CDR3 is TGTGCCTGGAGTGTACAACGAGAGACCCAGTACTTC. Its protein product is CAWSVQRETQYF.

The CDR3 region is CASSTQGFYEQYF. CDR3 sequence (DNA): TGTGCCAGCTCTACACAGGGGTTCTACGAGCAGTACTTC. The V call is TRBV18, the J call TRBJ2-7, with 7 bases that match TRBD1. The V gene end was trimmed by 6 bases and the J gene end by 3 bases; junction bases not matched to a gene: 5. This CDR3 has 13 amino acids. Germline-derived CDR1 and CDR2 are KGHSH and LQKENI.

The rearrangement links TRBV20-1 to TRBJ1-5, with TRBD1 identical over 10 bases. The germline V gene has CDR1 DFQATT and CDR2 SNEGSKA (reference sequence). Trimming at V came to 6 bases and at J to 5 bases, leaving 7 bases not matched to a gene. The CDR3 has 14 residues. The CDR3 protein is CSAETGGRDQPQHF. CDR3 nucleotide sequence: TGCAGTGCGGAGACAGGGGGCAGAGATCAGCCCCAGCATTTT.

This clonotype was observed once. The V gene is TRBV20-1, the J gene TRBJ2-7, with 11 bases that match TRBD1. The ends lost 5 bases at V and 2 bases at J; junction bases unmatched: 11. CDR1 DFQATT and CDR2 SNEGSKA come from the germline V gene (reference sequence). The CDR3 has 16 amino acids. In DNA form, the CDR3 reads TGCAGTGCTCAGAACTCGAGGGGACAGGGGGCCTACGAGCAGTACTTC. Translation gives CSAQNSRGQGAYEQYF.

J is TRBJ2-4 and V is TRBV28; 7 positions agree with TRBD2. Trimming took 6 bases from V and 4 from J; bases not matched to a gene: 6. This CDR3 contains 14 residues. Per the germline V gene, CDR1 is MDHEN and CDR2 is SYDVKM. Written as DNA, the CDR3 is TGTGCCAGCAGGCACGCGGGAGCTAAAAACATTCAGTACTTC. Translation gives CASRHAGAKNIQYF.

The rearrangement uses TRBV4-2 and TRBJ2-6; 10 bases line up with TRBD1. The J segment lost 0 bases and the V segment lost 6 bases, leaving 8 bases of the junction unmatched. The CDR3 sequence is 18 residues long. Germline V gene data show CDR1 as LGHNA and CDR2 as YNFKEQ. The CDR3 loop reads CASRPIGQGDSGANVLTF. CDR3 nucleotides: TGTGCCAGCAGACCGATCGGACAGGGGGACTCTGGGGCCAACGTCCTGACTTTC.

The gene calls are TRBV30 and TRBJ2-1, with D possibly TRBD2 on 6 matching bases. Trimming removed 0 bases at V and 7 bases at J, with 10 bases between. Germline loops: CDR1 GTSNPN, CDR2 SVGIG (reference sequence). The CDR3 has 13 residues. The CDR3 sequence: CAWSVRGTNEQFF. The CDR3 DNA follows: TGTGCCTGGAGTGTACGCGGGACGAATGAGCAGTTCTTC.

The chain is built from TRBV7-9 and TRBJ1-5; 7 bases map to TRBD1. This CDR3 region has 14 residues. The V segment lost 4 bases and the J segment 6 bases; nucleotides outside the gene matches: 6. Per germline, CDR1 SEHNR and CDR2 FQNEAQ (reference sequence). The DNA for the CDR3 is TGTGCCAGCAGCTCACAGGGGTCTCTTCAGCCCCAGCATTTT. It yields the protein CASSSQGSLQPQHF. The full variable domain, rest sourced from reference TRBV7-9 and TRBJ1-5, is DTGVSQNPRHKITKRGQNVTFRCDPISEHNRLYWYRQTLGQGPEFLTYFQNEAQLEKSRLLSDRFSAERPKGSFSTLEIQRTEQGDSAMYLCASSSQGSLQPQHFGDGTRLSIL.

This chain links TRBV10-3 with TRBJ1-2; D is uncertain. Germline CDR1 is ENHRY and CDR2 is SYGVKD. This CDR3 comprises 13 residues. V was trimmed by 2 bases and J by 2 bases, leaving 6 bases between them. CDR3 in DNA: TGTGCCATCAGTGAGGATAGGAACTATGGCTACACCTTC. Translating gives CAISEDRNYGYTF.

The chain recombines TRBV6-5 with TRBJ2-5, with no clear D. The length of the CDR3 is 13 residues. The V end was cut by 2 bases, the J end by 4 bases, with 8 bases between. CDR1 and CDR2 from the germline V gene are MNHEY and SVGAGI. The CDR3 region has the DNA TGTGCCAGCAGTTACACCCACGGAGAGACCCAGTACTTC. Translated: CASSYTHGETQYF.